Listed below are T cell receptor beta chains from one sample, sequenced in a study of cytomegalovirus exposure and HLA in healthy donors. TCRdb's table, derived via immunoSEQ multiplex PCR, lists solely in-frame clones and lacks some. The repertoire holds approximately 60,000 clones, with about 80% as singletons. Sequenced material: PBMCs. These TCRs come from a man under 40 in good health and CMV-seronegative. The CDR3 runs from the conserved cysteine through the conserved F or W. Fields, in order: V gene, CDR3 protein.

v_call: TRBV6-4
cdr3_aa: CASSYTGTGGYGYTF

v_call: TRBV11-3
cdr3_aa: CASSTYAGGNTQYF

v_call: TRBV5-4
cdr3_aa: CASSSRASGAVDTQYF

v_call: TRBV7-9
cdr3_aa: CASSLEGTASEQYF

v_call: TRBV7-2
cdr3_aa: CASSPWGTGYQETQYF

v_call: TRBV2
cdr3_aa: CASSSTGIYNEQFF

v_call: TRBV6-1
cdr3_aa: CASGSYGYTF

v_call: TRBV27
cdr3_aa: CASSNRDDTDTQYF

v_call: TRBV6-6
cdr3_aa: CASSYTRTTSPGELFF

v_call: TRBV7-6
cdr3_aa: CASSSGTKAYEQYF

v_call: TRBV7-8
cdr3_aa: CASSLDRDAYEQYF

v_call: TRBV7-9
cdr3_aa: CASSFEGEAHNEQFF

v_call: TRBV6-1
cdr3_aa: CASSDLSTDTQYF

v_call: TRBV27
cdr3_aa: CASSLTGTGFYEQYF

v_call: TRBV5-1
cdr3_aa: CASSAQGSAYEQYF

v_call: TRBV6-5
cdr3_aa: CASSTALMNTEAFF

v_call: TRBV5-1
cdr3_aa: CASSLVGTENTEAFF

v_call: TRBV7-3
cdr3_aa: CASSLSGTGAGTDTQYF

v_call: TRBV5-5
cdr3_aa: CASSLETGLHSPLHF

v_call: TRBV30
cdr3_aa: CAWNRGAGKLFF